These 14 T cell receptor beta chains originate from one sample sequenced in a study of preoperative IRX-2 immunotherapy in early breast cancer. Treatment denoted: preoperative locoregional IRX-2 cytokine immunotherapy. The assay was immunoSEQ multiplex PCR, and TCRdb's table has in-frame clones only and misses some. The sample shows roughly 93,000 clones, about nine tenths of them seen only once. The specimen was tumor tissue, collected after IRX-2 immunotherapy. The source of these receptors is a human donor with breast cancer.

V and J are TRBV28 and TRBJ2-1; TRBD2 might be the D (6 bases). This CDR3 comprises 16 residues. Germline CDR1 is MDHEN and CDR2 is SYDVKM. The ends were cut back, 5 bases at V and 4 bases at J, with 18 bases in the middle. CDR3 DNA: TGTGCCAGCAGTGGGGGTTCGGGAGTGTCTTACAATGAGCAGTTCTTC. It is translated as CASSGGSGVSYNEQFF.

The genes are TRBV7-1 and TRBJ1-1; no clear D. TRBV7-1 is recorded as an ORF, its role being uncertain. This CDR3 region has 14 residues. Trimming left V 4 bases short and J 1 base short, with 10 bases between. The CDR3 region is CASSLATANTEAFF. In DNA form, the CDR3 reads TGTGCCAGCAGCTTGGCGACGGCGAACACTGAAGCTTTCTTT.

This rearrangement joins TRBV5-1 to TRBJ2-2; perhaps TRBD1 as D (5 bases). This CDR3 contains 17 residues. V lost 3 bases, J lost 0 bases, and 15 bases lay in between. The germline V gene has CDR1 SGHRS and CDR2 YFSETQ. Written as DNA, the CDR3 is TGCGCCAGCAGCTCGCCGAATGACAGTTCGAACACCGGGGAGCTGTTTTTT. This translates into CASSSPNDSSNTGELFF. Variable domain in full (rest from reference TRBV5-1 and TRBJ2-2): KAGVTQTPRYLIKTRGQQVTLSCSPISGHRSVSWYQQTPGQGLQFLFEYFSETQRNKGNFPGRFSGRQFSNSRSEMNVSTLELGDSALYLCASSSPNDSSNTGELFFGEGSRLTVL.

The gene calls are TRBV28 and TRBJ1-6; maybe TRBD1 (6 bases). This CDR3 contains 18 residues. The ends were cut back, 2 bases at V and 8 bases at J, with 22 bases in the middle. Germline CDR1 and CDR2: MDHEN and SYDVKM. CDR3 nucleotide sequence: TGTGCCAGCAGTTTAGGGGGACAAAGGGACCGGGGTTATTCACCCCTCCACTTT. Protein: CASSLGGQRDRGYSPLHF.

V is TRBV6-8 and J is TRBJ1-4; D possibly corresponds to TRBD1 (6 bases). Germline V gives CDR1 MNHGY, CDR2 SAAAGT. Deletions cut 4 bases from V and 6 bases from J, with 12 bases between. The CDR3 spans 14 residues. CDR3 amino acids: CASSSTGLYEKLFF. The CDR3 DNA reads as TGTGCCAGCAGTTCCACAGGGCTGTATGAAAAACTGTTTTTT.

This chain uses TRBV6-8 with TRBJ1-5; weak D call: TRBD1 (5 bases). The V and J ends lost 6 bases and 5 bases respectively, with 11 bases between them. The CDR3 loop spans 13 amino acids. From germline, CDR1 is MNHGY and CDR2 SAAAGT. The CDR3 sequence: CASSMGGDQPQHF. As DNA, the CDR3 is TGTGCCAGCAGCATGGGGGGGGATCAGCCCCAGCATTTT.

The rearrangement uses TRBV5-1 and TRBJ2-1; 12 bases match TRBD1. CDR3 length: 16 amino acids. From germline, CDR1 is SGHRS and CDR2 YFSETQ. With V trimmed by 4 bases and J by 7 bases, 9 bases remained unmatched. Written as DNA, the CDR3 is TGCGCCAGCAGCAAAGGGACAGGGGGCGCGAGGAATGAGCAGTTCTTC. This translates into CASSKGTGGARNEQFF.

The V gene is TRBV18, the J gene TRBJ2-5, with D uncertain. The V end lost 4 bases, the J end lost 2 bases, and 11 bases lay between the germline ends. The CDR3 has 14 residues. Per the germline V gene, CDR1 is KGHSH and CDR2 is LQKENI. The CDR3 bases are TGTGCCAGCTCACGTGATGGAGCTCAAGAGACCCAGTACTTC. This codes for CASSRDGAQETQYF.

J is TRBJ1-1 and V is TRBV19, with 7 bases identical to TRBD1. Per germline, CDR1 LNHDA and CDR2 SQIVND (reference sequence). The CDR3 consists of 14 residues. V was clipped by 5 bases and J by 10 bases; unmatched bases: 13. DNA of the CDR3: TGTGCCAGTAGTGACTACGACAGGGACAAGGGAGCTTTCTTT. The encoded protein is CASSDYDRDKGAFF. Complete variable domain (other parts from reference TRBV19 and TRBJ1-1): DGGITQSPKYLFRKEGQNVTLSCEQNLNHDAMYWYRQDPGQGLRLIYYSQIVNDFQKGDIAEGYSVSREKKESFPLTVTSAQKNPTAFYLCASSDYDRDKGAFFGQGTRLTVV.

This sequence joins TRBV28 and TRBJ2-6; D is unresolved. Trimming stripped 8 bases from V and 2 bases from J, with 16 bases between. The germline V gene has CDR1 MDHEN and CDR2 SYDVKM. There are 16 residues in the CDR3. Written as DNA, the CDR3 is TGTGCCAGCCTCTCCACCCTCAGCGCTGGGGCCAACGTCCTGACTTTC. Amino acids: CASLSTLSAGANVLTF.

The chain links TRBV18 to TRBJ2-6, with a weak D call TRBD2 (5 bases). Looked up from germline, CDR1 is KGHSH and CDR2 is LQKENI. The CDR3 runs to 17 residues. Trimming removed 3 bases from V and 4 bases from J, with 16 bases in between. This chain's CDR3 is CASSPGLLRLGANVLTF. CDR3 DNA: TGTGCCAGCTCACCCGGACTCCTCAGGTTGGGGGCCAACGTCCTGACTTTC. The complete variable domain, with remaining parts taken from reference TRBV18 and TRBJ2-6, reads NAGVMQNPRHLVRRRGQEARLRCSPMKGHSHVYWYRQLPEEGLKFMVYLQKENIIDESGMPKERFSAEFPKEGPSILRIQQVVRGDSAAYFCASSPGLLRLGANVLTFGAGSRLTVL.

The chain couples TRBV4-1 to TRBJ1-2; D remains unclear. The germline V gene has CDR1 MGHRA and CDR2 YSYEKL. The V end was cut by 0 bases, the J end by 0 bases, with 8 bases between. The CDR3 loop spans 15 amino acids. The CDR3 region is CASSQESQTNYGYTF. Written as DNA, the CDR3 is TGCGCCAGCAGCCAAGAGTCACAGACTAACTATGGCTACACCTTC.

The J gene is TRBJ2-3, the V gene TRBV10-3; 9 nucleotides align to TRBD2. This CDR3 comprises 19 residues. Losses at the gene ends were 0 bases for V and 4 bases for J; bases not matched to a gene: 14. Germline V gene lookup returns CDR1 ENHRY and CDR2 SYGVKD. CDR3 in amino acids: CAISESVGGGGFRSDTQYF. In DNA, the CDR3 is TGTGCCATCAGTGAGTCCGTCGGCGGGGGGGGCTTTAGGTCAGATACGCAGTATTTT.

This clone was seen a few times. This sequence joins TRBV1 and TRBJ1-5. TRBV1 is recorded as a pseudogene. There are 17 residues in the CDR3. The CDR3 DNA reads as TGCGCCAGCAGCTCGGCGCACGCGGAGGGAGGCAATCAGCCCCAGCATTTT. This codes for CASSSAHAEGGNQPQHF.